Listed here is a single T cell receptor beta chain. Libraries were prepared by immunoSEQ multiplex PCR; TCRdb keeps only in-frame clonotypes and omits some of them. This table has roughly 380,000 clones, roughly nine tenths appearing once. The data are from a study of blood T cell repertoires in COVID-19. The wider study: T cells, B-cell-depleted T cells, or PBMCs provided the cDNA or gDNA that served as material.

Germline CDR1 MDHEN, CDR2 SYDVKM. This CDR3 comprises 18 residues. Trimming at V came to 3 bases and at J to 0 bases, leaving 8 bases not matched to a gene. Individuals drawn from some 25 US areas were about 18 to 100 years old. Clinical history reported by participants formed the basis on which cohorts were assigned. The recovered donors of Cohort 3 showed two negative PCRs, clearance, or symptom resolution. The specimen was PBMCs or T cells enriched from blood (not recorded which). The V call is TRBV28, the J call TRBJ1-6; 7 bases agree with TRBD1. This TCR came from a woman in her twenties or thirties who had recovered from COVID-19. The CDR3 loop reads CASSLETGPSSYNSPLHF. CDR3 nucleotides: TGTGCCAGCAGTTTGGAGACAGGGCCTTCCTCCTATAATTCACCCCTCCACTTT.